This T cell receptor beta chain was identified during a study of blood T cell repertoires in COVID-19 (dated by TCRdb to the early 2020s). For the study in its entirety: The collaborator samples originated in the United States, Italy and Spain and spanned the acute and convalescent phases of COVID-19. The prospective study material was composed of cDNA or gDNA derived from T cells, B-cell-depleted T cells, or PBMCs. The dataset comprised deeply sampled blood TCRbeta repertoires from subjects exposed to, actively infected with, or recovered from COVID-19. The repertoires were released in a freely available public database intended as a resource for research on the immune response to SARS-CoV-2. Samples were obtained from the ongoing ImmuneRACE study (first 160 participants) and from approximately 1,200 subjects provided by 6 global collaborators. A de-identified subject ID, COVID-19 status, age in years and sex were almost always included in the sample metadata. Where HLA class I and class II types were available, the types were taken from metadata supplied by the sample provider, not from assay-based typing.

The immunoSEQ Assay, a bias-controlled multiplex PCR, was used to amplify TCRbeta CDR3 regions from genomic DNA. The authors processed their data as follows. Within the assay, amplification of reference gene primers was used to estimate how many nucleated cells each sample contained. Sequence reads were collapsed and filtered to measure the absolute abundance of every unique TCRbeta CDR3 rearrangement. For each sample, productive Simpson clonality was calculated as the square root of Simpson's diversity index across productive rearrangements. TCRdb stores this immuneACCESS table with in-frame sequences only. Part of the clones is absent; in the studies checked, under half of the shortfall reflects unresolved V genes, and no reason is known for the rest. Clonal size and the V and J genes are those of that table, whereas D and trimming came from the DNA. Present in this sample are some 170,000 clones, approximately 85% of which were seen just once. Of the sample, roughly 8% falls within the top ten clones.

V is cut back by 2 bases and J by 2 bases, with 9 bases in the junction unmatched. From cysteine to phenylalanine, the CDR3 is 17 amino acids long. Of all the DNA, just the CDR3 is kept, 51 bases in frame from base 1. Sequences LGHNT (CDR1) and FRNRAP (CDR2) are obtained from the germline V gene. Concerning this clone: No cognate antigen has been identified for it. No much larger clone is present one base from it, and per-base qualities are unavailable.

The research as a whole found: How much clinical and demographic metadata was included differed by source and by participant, and the metadata was provided uncurated.

Whole blood was collected in K2EDTA tubes by collaborating institutions according to the institutions' own protocols. For TCRbeta analysis, collaborators shipped samples as frozen whole blood, isolated PBMCs, or DNA extracted from either of those sample types. The clonotype comes from a woman aged 60-75 years with acute or convalescent COVID-19. Material for sequencing was peripheral blood. Rearrangement joined TRBV12-5 to TRBJ1-2; TRBD1 aligns with 9 central bases. The DNA reads TGTGCTAGTGGTTTGCCAGGGACAGGGAGGGGGAACTATGGCTACACCTTC. It encodes CASGLPGTGRGNYGYTF.